These 18 T cell receptor beta chains share one sample of origin, sequenced in a study of blood T cell repertoires in COVID-19. The protocol was immunoSEQ multiplex PCR, while the TCRdb copy is restricted to in-frame clones and leaves out a portion. The sample gives roughly 100,000 clones, 82% of which show up once; 4.5% to 5.5% is in the top ten. Sequenced: peripheral blood. These receptors came from a man aged 55-75 years with acute or convalescent COVID-19.

This clone was counted only a few times. This chain connects TRBV10-2 to TRBJ1-5, with D maybe TRBD1 (6 bases). The CDR3 loop spans 14 amino acids. CDR1 and CDR2 (germline): WSHSY, SAAADI. The V end was cut by 7 bases, the J end by 5 bases, with 15 bases between. CDR3 DNA: TGCGCCAGCACCGAGAGGGGGGGATATCAGCCCCAGCATTTT. Amino acids: CASTERGGYQPQHF.

This clone has only one observation. Other DNA sequences from this sample encode an identical CDR3 as well. The J gene is TRBJ2-5, the V gene TRBV9, with TRBD1 matching 7 bases. Per germline, CDR1 SGDLS and CDR2 YYNGEE. Trimming removed 3 bases from V and 3 bases from J; junction bases left unmatched: 5. This CDR3 has 14 amino acids. CDR3 sequence (DNA): TGTGCCAGCAGCGCGGGACAGCTAAAAGAGACCCAGTACTTC. It codes for CASSAGQLKETQYF.

V and J are TRBV6-4 and TRBJ2-7; TRBD2 aligns across 7 bases. The germline CDR1 and CDR2 sequences are MRHNA and SNTAGT. V gave up 6 bases and J gave up 2 bases; unmatched junction bases: 7. CDR3 length equals 14 residues. CDR3 residues: CASSPSGETYEQYF. CDR3 bases: TGTGCCAGCAGCCCCAGCGGGGAAACCTACGAGCAGTACTTC.

The chain recombines TRBV30 with TRBJ1-1; D perhaps matches TRBD1 (6 bases). CDR3 size: 13 residues. Germline values: CDR1 GTSNPN, CDR2 SVGIG (reference sequence). The germline V and J ends were trimmed by 7 bases and 1 base, with 13 bases remaining between them. This CDR3 reads CASEPQGNTEAFF. CDR3 DNA: TGTGCCTCGGAACCACAGGGGAACACTGAAGCTTTCTTT.

The genes are TRBV10-3 and TRBJ2-1, with 10 bases identical to TRBD2. The V gene's germline CDR1 is ENHRY and CDR2 SYGVKD. The CDR3 contains 14 residues. V gave up 6 bases and J gave up 9 bases; unmatched junction bases: 8. CDR3: CAIRGLAGAGEQFF. For the CDR3, the DNA is TGTGCCATCAGGGGGCTAGCGGGAGCAGGTGAGCAGTTCTTC.

The CDR3 DNA reads TGTGCCAGCAGGGCCATCACCGGGGAGCTGTTTTTT. Protein sequence: CASRAITGELFF. The gene calls are TRBV6-5 and TRBJ2-2, with unresolved D. The CDR3 has 12 residues. Trimming left V 6 bases short and J 4 bases short, with 6 bases between. Per germline, CDR1 MNHEY and CDR2 SVGAGI.

By sample fraction, this clone is large. The rearrangement uses TRBV2 and TRBJ2-1; 14 bases line up with TRBD2. CDR1 SNHLY and CDR2 FYNNEI come from the germline V gene. Trimming took 7 bases from V and 7 from J; bases not matched to a gene: 6. The CDR3 has 15 amino acids. The CDR3 nucleotides read TGTGCCAGCAAAGGCGGGACTAGCGGGAGTAATGAGCAGTTCTTC. Amino acid sequence: CASKGGTSGSNEQFF.

The chain uses TRBV5-5 and TRBJ2-3; 7 bases are shared with TRBD2. Germline CDR1 reads SGHKS; CDR2 reads YYEKEE (reference sequence). This CDR3 is 14 amino acids long. V was pared by 5 bases and J by 1 base, with 4 bases of the junction left unmatched. The CDR3 nucleotides are TGTGCCAGCAGTCTAGCGGTGGGCACAGATACGCAGTATTTT. This sequence encodes CASSLAVGTDTQYF. The variable domain in full, completed from reference TRBV5-5 and TRBJ2-3, reads DAGVTQSPTHLIKTRGQQVTLRCSPISGHKSVSWYQQVLGQGPQFIFQYYEKEERGRGNFPDRFSARQFPNYSSELNVNALLLGDSALYLCASSLAVGTDTQYFGPGTRLTVL.

This sequence joins TRBV7-2 and TRBJ2-7, with D maybe TRBD1 (6 bases). Germline V CDR1 and CDR2: SGHTA, FQGNSA. This CDR3 is built from 12 residues. The ends were cut back, 5 bases at V and 12 bases at J, with 17 bases in the middle. Here the CDR3 DNA reads TGTGCCAGCAGCCGTGACAGGCACCCTTTGTACTTC. Protein product: CASSRDRHPLYF.

In this sample, this clone turned up many times. The CDR3 sequence: CASSPTGTEDYGYTF. The DNA of the CDR3 is TGCGCCAGCAGCCCGACCGGGACAGAGGACTATGGCTACACCTTC. This chain joins TRBV5-1 and TRBJ1-2, with 7 bases identical to TRBD1. The CDR3 consists of 15 residues. The germline V gene has CDR1 SGHRS and CDR2 YFSETQ. Trimming cost V 4 bases and J 3 bases; bases outside gene matches: 9.

The V call is TRBV18, the J call TRBJ1-5, with TRBD1 identical over 8 bases. This CDR3 is built from 15 residues. The germline V gene encodes CDR1 KGHSH and CDR2 LQKENI. V shed 6 bases, J shed 7 bases, and the junction held 11 bases outside the gene matches. CDR3 in DNA: TGTGCCAGCTCCCCCGACAGGGGTGTAAGGCAGCCCCAGCATTTT. It encodes CASSPDRGVRQPQHF.

The chain links TRBV6-5 to TRBJ1-5, with 7 bases lining up with TRBD1. CDR1 and CDR2 from the germline V gene are MNHEY and SVGAGI. There are 15 residues in the CDR3. V dropped 2 bases and J dropped 0; count of bases not matched to a gene: 1. The CDR3 protein is CASSYTGASNQPQHF. As DNA, the CDR3 is TGTGCCAGCAGTTACACAGGGGCTAGCAATCAGCCCCAGCATTTT.

This clone occurred a few times. The chain is built from TRBV5-8 and TRBJ2-3; the match to TRBD2 covers 12 bases. Germline V lookup: CDR1 SGHTS, CDR2 YDEGEE. The length of the CDR3 is 19 residues. V dropped 2 bases and J dropped 0; count of bases not matched to a gene: 10. In DNA, the CDR3 is TGTGCCAGCAGCTTTTTAACCGGGACTAGCGGGTTCAGCACAGATACGCAGTATTTT. It codes for CASSFLTGTSGFSTDTQYF. The full variable domain, in which reference TRBV5-8 and TRBJ2-3 provide the parts outside the CDR3, is EAGVTQSPTHLIKTRGQQATLRCSPISGHTSVYWYQQALGLGLQFLLWYDEGEERNRGNFPPRFSGRQFPNYSSELNVNALELEDSALYLCASSFLTGTSGFSTDTQYFGPGTRLTVL.

The V and J genes are TRBV10-3 and TRBJ1-1, with TRBD1 as a possible D gene (5 bases). Trimming took off 2 bases at V and 3 bases at J, with 13 bases between the two ends. Germline V gene lookup returns CDR1 ENHRY and CDR2 SYGVKD. The CDR3 contains 15 residues. Here the CDR3 reads CAISEQEGRDTEAFF. In DNA form, the CDR3 reads TGTGCCATCAGTGAGCAAGAGGGGAGGGACACTGAAGCTTTCTTT.

This chain uses TRBV29-1 with TRBJ1-3; the match to TRBD1 covers 7 bases. Germline loops: CDR1 SQVTM, CDR2 ANQGSEA. Trimming removed 2 bases from V and 3 bases from J; junction bases left unmatched: 4. This CDR3 is 14 amino acids long. CDR3 in amino acids: CSVETGEFGNTIYF. In nucleotides, the CDR3 is TGCAGCGTTGAAACAGGGGAATTTGGAAACACCATATATTTT.

The chain uses TRBV20-1 and TRBJ2-7; D remains unclear. The CDR3 is 11 amino acids. Germline CDR1 is DFQATT and CDR2 is SNEGSKA (reference sequence). V lost 7 bases and J 6 bases, leaving 13 bases between the germline ends. DNA of the CDR3: TGCAGTGGACGGAGCTTCGGCGAGCAGTACTTC. This sequence encodes CSGRSFGEQYF.

This chain joins TRBV11-3 and TRBJ1-1; D uncertain. Germline assignment: CDR1 SGHNT and CDR2 YENEEA. This CDR3 is built from 13 residues. V was cut by 4 bases and J by 5 bases, with 11 bases left in between. The CDR3 protein is CASSSPLGTEAFF. Here the CDR3 DNA reads TGTGCCAGCAGCTCCCCCCTCGGTACTGAAGCTTTCTTT. Based on the CDR3 plus reference TRBV11-3 and TRBJ1-1, the full variable domain is EAGVVQSPRYKIIEKKQPVAFWCNPISGHNTLYWYLQNLGQGPELLIRYENEEAVDDSQLPKDRFSAERLKGVDSTLKIQPAELGDSAVYLCASSSPLGTEAFFGQGTRLTVV.

V is TRBV12-5 and J is TRBJ2-3; 14 bases map to TRBD2. CDR3 length: 15 residues. The germline gives CDR1 LGHNT, CDR2 FRNRAP. V lost 4 bases, J lost 5 bases, and 2 bases stayed unmatched. DNA of the CDR3: TGTGCTAGTGGTTCGGGACTAGCGGGAGAAGATACGCAGTATTTT. It is translated as CASGSGLAGEDTQYF.